This TCR beta chain comes out of a study of Ad26.COV2.S vaccination and SARS-CoV-2 variants. Treatment in this sample: around 19 received Ad26.COV2.S at low or high dose, single or two shots; roughly 5 received placebo; per-sample allocation not given. After the first vaccine or placebo injection, samples were drawn on day 63. Produced via immunoSEQ multiplex PCR; TCRdb's table is partial and in-frame only. The data show roughly 250,000 clones, with 87% seen just once and roughly 3% held by the top ten. The V and J ends lost 1 base and 5 bases respectively, with 8 bases between them. The CDR3 runs 13 residues. The germline V gene has CDR1 LGHDT and CDR2 YNNKEL (reference sequence).

This specimen was peripheral blood, taken in a trial of Ad26.COV2.S vaccine versus placebo. This receptor was obtained from a person between 18 and 59 years old who received the Ad26.COV2.S COVID-19 vaccine or a placebo. The V and J genes are TRBV3-1 (or the pseudogene TRBV3-2) and TRBJ1-2; D ambiguous. DNA for the CDR3: TGTGCCAGCAGCCAAGCAAGGGAGTATGGCTACACCTTC. This sequence encodes CASSQAREYGYTF.